This T cell receptor (beta chain) was recorded in a study of shared clonotypes between healthy human individuals. The length of the CDR3 is 15 residues. The germline V gene has CDR1 MNHEY and CDR2 SMNVEV (reference sequence). The ends were cut back, 2 bases at V and 4 bases at J, with 14 bases in the middle. This table comes from immunoSEQ multiplex PCR, and its TCRdb copy is limited to in-frame clones, with some not included. The sample consists of roughly 1,500,000 clones, approximately 98% of them appearing once. The sequenced sample was naive CD4+ T cells sorted from blood. The subset: CD45RA+ positively selected. V and J are TRBV27 and TRBJ1-1, with unresolved D. The sequence was collected from a man aged 25 to 45 in good health. CDR3 DNA sequence: TGTGCCAGCAGTTTAAACGGACCGGTCTTCACTGAAGCTTTCTTT. Translation gives CASSLNGPVFTEAFF.